These 23 T cell receptor beta chains share one sample of origin, sequenced in a study of B cell selection in AIRE deficiency (dated by TCRdb to the late 2010s). Conventional CD4 T cells were sorted as CD4+CD127+ cells. The library was produced with the immunoSEQ multiplex PCR assay. As stored in TCRdb, this immuneACCESS dataset retains in-frame rearrangements with V and J assigned. A fraction of the clones does not appear; measured against another copy, unresolved V genes explain less than half of the discrepancy, and the remainder lacks a known reason. The sample table lists about 25,000 clones, approximately 96% of them with a count of one. The top ten hold approximately 0.17% of the sample. Material for sequencing was CD4+CD127+ conventional T cells sorted from PBMCs. These receptors were taken from a human donor in good health.

This CDR3 reads CASSIRGINEKLFF. The CDR3 region has the DNA TGTGCCAGTAGTATAAGAGGAATTAATGAAAAACTGTTTTTT. V and J are TRBV19 and TRBJ1-4; no clear D. CDR1 and CDR2 from the germline V gene are LNHDA and SQIVND (reference sequence). The germline V and J ends were trimmed by 2 bases and 4 bases, with 8 bases remaining between them. The CDR3 is 14 residues long.

This chain joins TRBV10-3 and TRBJ2-7, with 15 bases aligning to TRBD2. With V trimmed by 6 bases and J by 0 bases, 9 bases remained unmatched. The germline gives CDR1 ENHRY, CDR2 SYGVKD. The CDR3 contains 18 residues. For the CDR3, the DNA is TGTGCCATCAGCCCCGGGACTAGCGGGGGGCGAATCTCCTACGAGCAGTACTTC. This gives the protein CAISPGTSGGRISYEQYF.

This chain connects TRBV4-1 to TRBJ2-1; 8 bases align to TRBD2. The V gene's germline CDR1 is MGHRA and CDR2 YSYEKL. After removal of 0 bases from V and 0 bases from J, the junction contained 7 bases not matched to a gene. The CDR3 covers 18 residues. DNA for the CDR3: TGCGCCAGCAGCCAAGATCCCGGGGGGGCTCTCTCCTACAATGAGCAGTTCTTC. Protein sequence: CASSQDPGGALSYNEQFF.

J is TRBJ2-5 and V is TRBV5-5; D possibly matches TRBD1 or TRBD2 (6 bases each). V lost 3 bases and J lost 5, with 11 bases in between. CDR1 and CDR2 (germline): SGHKS, YYEKEE (reference sequence). The CDR3 contains 13 residues. The CDR3 nucleotides are TGTGCCAGCAGCTCCGGGGGCACGGAGACCCAGTACTTC. As protein: CASSSGGTETQYF.

V usage is TRBV4-3 and J usage is TRBJ1-5; D not certain. The CDR3 has 16 residues. Deletions cut 0 bases from V and 3 bases from J, with 12 bases between. Per the germline V gene, CDR1 is LGHNA and CDR2 is YSLEER. The DNA of the CDR3 is TGCGCCAGCAGCCAAGAAGCTACGGGAGTCAATCAGCCCCAGCATTTT. This codes for CASSQEATGVNQPQHF.

The J gene is TRBJ2-1, the V gene TRBV6-6, with no clear D. V lost 0 bases, J lost 0 bases, and 9 bases lay in between. The germline V gene encodes CDR1 MNHNY and CDR2 SVGAGI (reference sequence). This CDR3 is 16 amino acids long. The CDR3 reads CASSYSARSSYNEQFF. For the CDR3, the DNA is TGTGCCAGCAGTTACTCGGCAAGAAGCTCCTACAATGAGCAGTTCTTC.

The DNA for the CDR3 is TGTGCCAGTAGTATAGGGGACCAGCCCCAGCATTTT. Translated, it gives CASSIGDQPQHF. V usage is TRBV19 and J usage is TRBJ1-5; a weak D match, TRBD1 (5 bases). Per germline, CDR1 LNHDA and CDR2 SQIVND (reference sequence). The CDR3 loop spans 12 amino acids. Trimming removed 1 base from V and 7 bases from J, with 5 bases in between.

A single count supports this clone. The gene calls are TRBV7-9 and TRBJ2-7, with D possibly matching TRBD1 (6 bases). The length of the CDR3 is 15 residues. V was pared by 5 bases and J by 2 bases, with 16 bases between. Germline V CDR1 and CDR2: SEHNR, FQNEAQ (reference sequence). The CDR3, as DNA: TGTGCCAGCAGCCCCTTGGACAGTGCGACCTACGAGCAGTACTTC. Amino acids: CASSPLDSATYEQYF.

The rearrangement links TRBV11-2 to TRBJ2-7; 8 nucleotides align to TRBD1. The CDR3 sequence is 17 residues long. Germline V gene lookup returns CDR1 SGHAT and CDR2 FQNNGV. V was clipped by 2 bases and J by 0 bases; unmatched bases: 9. The CDR3 DNA is TGTGCCAGCAGCTTACTACTCCCTGGACAGGGCTCCTACGAGCAGTACTTC. Translating it yields CASSLLLPGQGSYEQYF.

The rearrangement uses TRBV6-5 and TRBJ2-5, with D uncertain. There are 10 residues in the CDR3. Trimming took off 2 bases at V and 13 bases at J, with 8 bases between the two ends. Germline V gene data show CDR1 as MNHEY and CDR2 as SVGAGI. This CDR3 reads CASSYRVRYF. Written as DNA, the CDR3 is TGTGCCAGCAGTTACAGGGTTCGGTACTTC.

This rearrangement joins TRBV12-5 to TRBJ2-5; possibly TRBD1 or TRBD2 for D (6 bases each). Germline CDR1 LGHNT, CDR2 FRNRAP. The CDR3 consists of 14 residues. V lost 5 bases to trimming and J lost 4 bases, with 14 bases between them. As DNA, the CDR3 is TGTGCTAGTGGTCCCATAGGGGGGCGAGAGACCCAGTACTTC. Its translation: CASGPIGGRETQYF.

J is TRBJ2-6 and V is TRBV5-1; the D gene is possibly TRBD1 (5 bases). V was clipped by 0 bases and J by 4 bases, with 20 bases between them. The CDR3 consists of 19 residues. Germline V lookup: CDR1 SGHRS, CDR2 YFSETQ. The CDR3, as DNA: TGCGCCAGCAGCTTGGAGACGGCAGGGCCCCTAAGGGGGGCCAACGTCCTGACTTTC. Its protein is CASSLETAGPLRGANVLTF.

The J gene is TRBJ2-6, the V gene TRBV6-5; D is unclear. Trimming left V 2 bases short and J 2 bases short, with 7 bases between. The CDR3 length is 15 residues. The germline V gene has CDR1 MNHEY and CDR2 SVGAGI. The CDR3 sequence is CASSYGLAGANVLTF. CDR3 DNA: TGTGCCAGCAGTTACGGCCTAGCTGGGGCCAACGTCCTGACTTTC.

Remarks on this clone: The sample carries other DNA sequences with the same CDR3. The V and J genes are TRBV7-7 and TRBJ2-2, with 12 bases fitting TRBD2. CDR3 length: 17 residues. V lost 4 bases to trimming and J lost 6 bases; unmatched junction nucleotides: 9. Per germline, CDR1 SSHAT and CDR2 FNYEAQ (reference sequence). The CDR3 spells CASSSVLAGGSSGELFF. Written as DNA, the CDR3 is TGTGCCAGCAGCTCCGTACTAGCGGGGGGATCTTCCGGGGAGCTGTTTTTT.

This clone was counted once. V is TRBV28 and J is TRBJ1-1; a possible D gene is TRBD1 (5 bases). The CDR3 totals 12 residues. CDR1 is MDHEN, CDR2 SYDVKM, per germline. Trimming took 4 bases from V and 8 from J, leaving 11 bases between them. CDR3 sequence (DNA): TGTGCCAGCAGTTACGGGACTTTCGAAGCTTTCTTT. Protein sequence: CASSYGTFEAFF.

The rearrangement links TRBV9 to TRBJ1-6; D is possibly TRBD1 (5 bases). CDR3 size: 15 residues. Looked up from germline, CDR1 is SGDLS and CDR2 is YYNGEE. V was pared by 0 bases and J by 7 bases, with 11 bases between. This CDR3 reads CASSVGGASNSPLHF. The CDR3 bases are TGTGCCAGCAGCGTAGGAGGGGCCTCCAATTCACCCCTCCACTTT.

The rearrangement joins TRBV6-5 to TRBJ1-1, with D possibly TRBD1 on 5 matching bases. The CDR3 runs to 15 residues. V gave up 0 bases and J gave up 7 bases, with 15 bases separating them. Germline V gene data show CDR1 as MNHEY and CDR2 as SVGAGI. The CDR3 nucleotides read TGTGCCAGCAGTTACTCGGGGACTGTCCGTCGTGAAGCTTTCTTT. Translated, it gives CASSYSGTVRREAFF.

The chain uses TRBV28 and TRBJ2-1, with D perhaps matching TRBD1 or TRBD2 (5 bases each). The CDR3 is 16 amino acids. The V end lost 5 bases, the J end lost 2 bases, and 16 bases lay between the germline ends. Germline V gives CDR1 MDHEN, CDR2 SYDVKM. CDR3 DNA sequence: TGTGCCAGCAGTCCCGAGGGGCAGGGTGCCTACAATGAGCAGTTCTTC. This encodes CASSPEGQGAYNEQFF.

The chain couples TRBV28 to TRBJ2-6; 8 nucleotides match TRBD1. The CDR3 sequence is 16 residues long. CDR1 is MDHEN and CDR2 is SYDVKM in the germline V gene. Trimming at V came to 5 bases and at J to 4 bases, leaving 7 bases not matched to a gene. CDR3 coding DNA: TGTGCCAGCAGTGGACAGGGCCGTTTGGGGGCCAACGTCCTGACTTTC. Amino acid sequence: CASSGQGRLGANVLTF.

This chain links TRBV29-1 with TRBJ1-1; D is unclear. The CDR3 consists of 12 residues. Germline values: CDR1 SQVTM, CDR2 ANQGSEA. Trimming cost V 3 bases and J 0 bases, with 5 bases left between them. CDR3 loop: CSVDRLNTEAFF. CDR3 bases: TGCAGCGTTGACAGGCTGAACACTGAAGCTTTCTTT.

With regard to this clone: It is unclear where the CDR3 begins or ends on the DNA, so no DNA is shown, and the CDR3 is as TCRdb lists it. CDR3 in amino acids: CASSPQRVAAGNTIYF. The V call is TRBV21-1, the J call TRBJ1-3. TRBV21-1 is designated a pseudogene. The CDR3 is made up of 16 amino acids, end residues included.

The rearrangement uses TRBV2 and TRBJ2-2; possibly TRBD2 for D (5 bases). This CDR3 has 15 amino acids. Germline-derived CDR1 and CDR2 are SNHLY and FYNNEI. V gave up 4 bases and J gave up 2 bases, with 11 bases separating them. Here the CDR3 reads CASSVKLANTGELFF. Written as DNA, the CDR3 is TGTGCCAGCAGTGTAAAGCTAGCCAACACCGGGGAGCTGTTTTTT.

The V call is TRBV2, the J call TRBJ1-3, with D tentatively TRBD1 (5 bases). Germline assignment: CDR1 SNHLY and CDR2 FYNNEI. With 2 bases removed from V and 5 bases from J, the gap between germline ends came to 7 bases. The CDR3 has 13 residues. CDR3 sequence: CASSEQGRNTIYF. For the CDR3, the DNA is TGTGCCAGCAGTGAACAGGGAAGAAACACCATATATTTT. Based on the CDR3 plus reference TRBV2 and TRBJ1-3, the full variable domain is EPEVTQTPSHQVTQMGQEVILRCVPISNHLYFYWYRQILGQKVEFLVSFYNNEISEKSEIFDDQFSVERPDGSNFTLKIRSTKLEDSAMYFCASSEQGRNTIYFGEGSWLTVV.